The rows below give T cell receptor beta chains drawn from one sample of a study of control samples from healthy donors and cancer patients. Clones were read by immunoSEQ multiplex PCR, and TCRdb kept only the in-frame ones, dropping some. The sample yields tens of thousands of clones, 90% to 95% seen once. Specimen: blood. The origin of the receptors is a man under 40 in good health. The CDR3 runs from the conserved cysteine through the conserved F or W. The D gene is left open where the match is weak. Clone size is given for some rows only: seen once, a few or many times, or a class if the clone is expanded.

v_call,clone_size,d_call,cdr3_length,j_call,cdr3_nt,cdr3_aa
TRBV2,.,.,15,TRBJ2-7,TGTGCCAGCAGTGTGCCTCAGCGGTCCGGCTACGAGCAGTACTTC,CASSVPQRSGYEQYF
TRBV10-2,few,.,14,TRBJ1-4,TGCGCCAGCAGTGAGAGCATCCCTAATGAAAAACTGTTTTTT,CASSESIPNEKLFF
TRBV7-8,.,.,15,TRBJ2-5,TGTGCCAGCAGCAACACTTGGGGCCCCCAAGAGACCCAGTACTTC,CASSNTWGPQETQYF
TRBV28,.,.,16,TRBJ1-1,TGTGCCAGCAGTCCAAGGGCCAGGGAAAGGTTCACTGAAGCTTTCTTT,CASSPRARERFTEAFF
TRBV3-1/TRBV3-2,.,.,12,TRBJ2-7,TGTGCCAGCAGCCAAGTCTCCTACGAGCAGTACTTC,CASSQVSYEQYF
TRBV4-1,.,.,16,TRBJ1-1,TGCGCCAGCAGCCAAGGATTCCGGGGGGCTGAGGATGAAGCTTTCTTT,CASSQGFRGAEDEAFF
TRBV7-2,.,.,13,TRBJ1-2,TGTGCCAGCAGGGTGGAGAGCGGCTATGGCTACACCTTC,CASRVESGYGYTF
TRBV3-1/TRBV3-2,.,TRBD2,16,TRBJ2-1,TGTGCCAGCAGCCCGGTGGCGGGAGGGGTTAACAATGAGCAGTTCTTC,CASSPVAGGVNNEQFF
TRBV6-6,.,.,13,TRBJ1-1,TGTGCCAGCAGCCCCTCAGTGTACACTGAAGCTTTCTTT,CASSPSVYTEAFF
TRBV6-5,.,TRBD1,15,TRBJ2-7,TGTGCCAGCAGTTACGGACAGGGGGGTCTCTACGAGCAGTACTTC,CASSYGQGGLYEQYF
TRBV10-2,.,.,14,TRBJ2-1,TGCGCCAGCAGTGCTCTAAACCGAAACAATGAGCAGTTCTTC,CASSALNRNNEQFF
TRBV19,.,.,12,TRBJ1-2,TGTGCCACCCTATACGGCGACTATGGCTACACCTTC,CATLYGDYGYTF
TRBV29-1,.,.,14,TRBJ2-5,TGCAGCGTTGAAGATCTTCCAGGAGTAGAGACCCAGTACTTC,CSVEDLPGVETQYF
TRBV3-1/TRBV3-2,.,TRBD2,18,TRBJ2-3,TGTGCCAGCAGCCAAGAGCTCCTAGCGGGTTCAGTCACAGATACGCAGTATTTT,CASSQELLAGSVTDTQYF
TRBV11-3,.,TRBD2,12,TRBJ2-5,TGTGCCAGCAGCCCCGGGAGGGAGACCCAGTACTTC,CASSPGRETQYF
TRBV3-1/TRBV3-2,.,.,15,TRBJ1-2,TGTGCCAGCAGCCCCAGGACAGCGTATAACTATGGCTACACCTTC,CASSPRTAYNYGYTF
TRBV7-2,.,.,14,TRBJ2-7,TGTGCCAGCAGCGTAGCAGGGAGCTCCTACGAGCAGTACTTC,CASSVAGSSYEQYF
TRBV28,.,.,14,TRBJ2-5,TGTGCCAGCAGCCGATGGGGGGCGGGCGAGACCCAGTACTTC,CASSRWGAGETQYF
TRBV27,medium-sized,.,15,TRBJ1-1,TGTGCCAGCAGTTTATTGACCGTCGGGAGCACTGAAGCTTTCTTT,CASSLLTVGSTEAFF
TRBV7-6,few,TRBD1,15,TRBJ2-4,TGTGCCAGCAGCTCGGGACAGGGTGCCAAAAACATTCAGTACTTC,CASSSGQGAKNIQYF
TRBV6-2/TRBV6-3,.,.,18,TRBJ1-5,TGTGCCAGCAGTTACTCATTGCTCCGGGGGGGCGCGGATCAGCCCCAGCATTTT,CASSYSLLRGGADQPQHF
TRBV30,.,.,15,TRBJ1-1,TGTGCCTGGAGTGTTATAGGGGCTCTGAACACTGAAGCTTTCTTT,CAWSVIGALNTEAFF
TRBV7-9,.,.,14,TRBJ1-2,TGTGCCAGCAGCTTATGGTCGTTAGGCTATGGCTACACCTTC,CASSLWSLGYGYTF
TRBV28,.,.,14,TRBJ2-7,TGTGCCAGCAGTTACAAGAGAAATAAGCGCGAGCAGTACTTC,CASSYKRNKREQYF
TRBV19,.,.,16,TRBJ1-5,TGTGCCAGTAGTGCCCTACAGGGTTTGAGATATCAGCCCCAGCATTTT,CASSALQGLRYQPQHF
TRBV7-2,.,TRBD2,14,TRBJ2-1,TGTGCCAGCCGGCTAGCGGGGGGAGTCCCGGAGCAGTTCTTC,CASRLAGGVPEQFF
TRBV24-1,.,.,14,TRBJ2-5,TGTGCCACCAGTGAAAACAGGCGCCAAGAGACCCAGTACTTC,CATSENRRQETQYF
TRBV27,.,.,14,TRBJ1-5,TGTGCCAGCAGTTATACGGGGGTCGGACAGCCCCAGCATTTT,CASSYTGVGQPQHF
TRBV5-6,.,.,12,TRBJ1-1,TGTGCCAGCAGCGCGGGGCTGAATGAAGCTTTCTTT,CASSAGLNEAFF
TRBV5-1,.,.,15,TRBJ1-4,TGCGCCAGCAGGGGCGGAGCTGCAACTAATGAAAAACTGTTTTTT,CASRGGAATNEKLFF
TRBV29-1,.,TRBD2,15,TRBJ2-3,TGCAGCGTCGCGGGTAGCGGGAGAGGCACAGATACGCAGTATTTT,CSVAGSGRGTDTQYF
TRBV6-5,.,.,14,TRBJ1-2,TGTGCCAGCAGAACGGGGCTACCTAACTATGGCTACACCTTC,CASRTGLPNYGYTF
TRBV5-1,.,.,14,TRBJ1-1,TGCGCCAGCAGCGGGATCGGGAGCGGCACTGAAGCTTTCTTT,CASSGIGSGTEAFF
TRBV6-6,.,TRBD1,16,TRBJ1-2,TGTGCCAGCAGAAACCCTGGGACAGGGGGGAGTTATGGCTACACCTTC,CASRNPGTGGSYGYTF
TRBV6-2/TRBV6-3,.,TRBD2,19,TRBJ2-1,TGTGCCAGCAGTTATCCGACTAGCGGGGGGTCCTCCTACTACAATGAGCAGTTCTTC,CASSYPTSGGSSYYNEQFF
TRBV6-1,.,.,16,TRBJ1-2,TGTGCCAGCAGTGCGAGTGGGGGCACTGCCGACTATGGCTACACCTTC,CASSASGGTADYGYTF
TRBV20-1,.,.,16,TRBJ1-4,TGCAGTGCTAGTTGGGCAGCCGATGCAACTAATGAAAAACTGTTTTTT,CSASWAADATNEKLFF
TRBV30,.,TRBD1,15,TRBJ1-1,TGTGCCTGGAAAGACAGGGGCACAGGGTCCACTGAAGCTTTCTTT,CAWKDRGTGSTEAFF
TRBV19,.,.,14,TRBJ1-2,TGTGCCAGTAGTATAGTATCCCCAAGCGATGGCTACACCTTC,CASSIVSPSDGYTF
TRBV7-8,.,.,15,TRBJ2-5,TGTGCCAGCAGCTTATGGGGTGTCGGGGTAGAGACCCAGTACTTC,CASSLWGVGVETQYF
TRBV11-2,.,.,15,TRBJ2-1,TGTGCCAGCAGCTTCCTAGGTTTTGCCTACAATGAGCAGTTCTTC,CASSFLGFAYNEQFF
TRBV2,.,.,12,TRBJ1-1,TGTGCCAGCAGTGAAATGACAGCGGAAGCTTTCTTT,CASSEMTAEAFF
TRBV7-2,.,.,15,TRBJ2-1,TGTGCCAGCAGCTTAGACAGCAGGGGATACAATGAGCAGTTCTTC,CASSLDSRGYNEQFF
TRBV29-1,.,.,13,TRBJ2-4,TGCAGCGCTCTCCATGGGACCAAAAACATTCAGTACTTC,CSALHGTKNIQYF
TRBV6-5,.,TRBD2,16,TRBJ2-1,TGTGCCAGCAGTTTTAGCGGGGGGGCCGGTGGCAATGAGCAGTTCTTC,CASSFSGGAGGNEQFF
TRBV9,few,.,16,TRBJ2-7,TGTGCCAGCAGCCCGACCGGACAAGGTGGGTCCTACGAGCAGTACTTC,CASSPTGQGGSYEQYF